This entry describes one TCR beta chain. Its antigen is unidentified. These data originate in a study of blood T cells in healthy people across ages. General study findings and limits: Age advanced and TCR beta diversity per million T cells fell, roughly linearly.

Primers used in a second PCR of about 7 to 11 cycles were a sample-barcoded 5' primer and a J-beta primer mix. TCRdb reanalysed the 5' RACE reads using MiXCR and keeps one entry per CDR3 protein. The sample records about 580,000 distinct CDR3 sequences, roughly 43% being singletons. With V trimmed by 4 bases and J by 0 bases, 8 bases remained unmatched. The germline CDR1 and CDR2 sequences are SGHDN and FVKESK. The length of the CDR3 is 17 residues. The chain joins TRBV14 to TRBJ2-1, with 8 positions matching TRBD2. The sequence was obtained from a man older than 75 in good health. Sequenced sample: blood. Here the CDR3 reads CASSRLLAVSSYNEQFF. In DNA, the CDR3 is TGTGCCAGCAGCCGACTACTAGCGGTGAGCTCCTACAATGAGCAGTTCTTC.